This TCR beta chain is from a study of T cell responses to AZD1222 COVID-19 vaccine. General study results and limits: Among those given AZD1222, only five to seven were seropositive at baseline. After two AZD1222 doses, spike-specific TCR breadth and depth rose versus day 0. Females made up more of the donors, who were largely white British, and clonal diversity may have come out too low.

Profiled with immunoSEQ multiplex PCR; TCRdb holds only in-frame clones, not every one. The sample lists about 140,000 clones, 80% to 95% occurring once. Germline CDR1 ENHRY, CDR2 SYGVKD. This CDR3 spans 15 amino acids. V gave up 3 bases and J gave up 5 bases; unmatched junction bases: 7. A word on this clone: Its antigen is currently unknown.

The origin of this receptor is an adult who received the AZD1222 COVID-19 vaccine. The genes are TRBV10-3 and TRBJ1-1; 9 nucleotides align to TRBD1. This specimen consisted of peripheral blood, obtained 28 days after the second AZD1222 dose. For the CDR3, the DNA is TGTGCCATCAGTGACCGCGGACAGGGGCATACTGAAGCTTTCTTT. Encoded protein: CAISDRGQGHTEAFF.